The rows below give T cell receptor beta chains drawn from one sample of a study of monozygotic twins with inflammatory bowel disease. TCRdb derives one entry per CDR3 protein from the 5' RACE reads, leaving out DNA. The sample has more than 350,000 distinct CDR3 sequences, and its top ten clones hold 2% to 2.5%. The sequenced material came from blood. Every receptor here comes from a human donor with ulcerative colitis or Crohn's disease, or a healthy co-twin of an affected twin (not recorded which). Both conserved end residues are part of each CDR3. Fields, in order: J gene, V gene, CDR3 protein.

TRBJ2-7,TRBV19,CASSTAGFLHEQYF
TRBJ1-1,TRBV5-6,CASSFGRISEAFF
TRBJ1-5,TRBV19,CASSIVYRGDQPQHF
TRBJ2-1,TRBV5-6,CASSLVGGNEQFF
TRBJ2-3,TRBV6-1,CASSLSGRAVTDTQYF
TRBJ1-4,TRBV10-3,CAISDTGNEKLFF
TRBJ1-1,TRBV5-6,CASSDDRGLSEAFF
TRBJ2-1,TRBV6-2/TRBV6-3,CASSYLGAKGNNEQFF
TRBJ2-2,TRBV11-2,CASSPEEGPNRINTGELFF
TRBJ2-2,TRBV3-1,CASSPTGGVRTGELFF
TRBJ2-2,TRBV4-1,CASRPRQGAGELFF
TRBJ1-5,TRBV6-1,CASSGGQGYSNQPQHF
TRBJ1-5,TRBV12-5,CASSVLGSNQPQHF
TRBJ1-2,TRBV18,CASSPDINYGYTF
TRBJ2-3,TRBV6-5,CASSSLTVPTQYF
TRBJ2-1,TRBV29-1,CSVEGSSYNEQFF
TRBJ1-6,TRBV28,CASSLGGGSNSPLRF
TRBJ2-2,TRBV5-4,CASSFGGPLTGELFF
TRBJ1-1,TRBV9,CASSARGLNTEAFF
TRBJ2-1,TRBV5-1,CASSAMIDNEQFF
TRBJ2-1,TRBV5-6,CASSLVGFEQFF
TRBJ2-7,TRBV6-1,CASSGLGISEQYF
TRBJ2-7,TRBV18,CASSPPGTVNYYEQYF
TRBJ2-1,TRBV20-1,CSARSQGLAGGLYNEQFF
TRBJ1-1,TRBV7-9,CASIRGAEAFF
TRBJ1-2,TRBV10-3,CAISGTDRGIEGYTF
TRBJ2-2,TRBV5-4,CASSLFGNTGELFF
TRBJ2-7,TRBV3-1,CASSHPGDYEQYF
TRBJ2-5,TRBV19,CASSDRGLQETQYF
TRBJ2-5,TRBV20-1,CSAGIWPYQYF
TRBJ2-7,TRBV18,CASSPPIAGIFNEQYF
TRBJ2-1,TRBV20-1,CSARGTSGYNEQFF
TRBJ2-1,TRBV6-1,CASSPPLAGGRNEQFF
TRBJ1-4,TRBV20-1,CSARDPDATNEKLFF
TRBJ2-5,TRBV20-1,CSARASGRETQYF
TRBJ1-5,TRBV24-1,CATSELGQPQHF
TRBJ2-2,TRBV20-1,CSAGKQTNTGELFF
TRBJ2-1,TRBV4-3,CASSRKWGIDEQFF
TRBJ2-4,TRBV4-1,CASSREGGRVVNIQYF
TRBJ1-1,TRBV7-3,CASSLTGFTEAFF
TRBJ2-7,TRBV21-1,CASSKPYRGYEQYF
TRBJ2-7,TRBV14,CASSPRGLKGGEQYF
TRBJ2-1,TRBV7-2,CASSLFGRAVYNEQFF
TRBJ1-4,TRBV5-1,CASSNQGAPNEKLFF
TRBJ2-1,TRBV19,CASSIRSGGELKDEQFF
TRBJ2-3,TRBV2,CASSDRGIDTQYF
TRBJ2-7,TRBV7-2,CASSLRGTVPSYEQYF
TRBJ2-7,TRBV7-6,CASSPNGEEVYEQYF
TRBJ2-1,TRBV9,CASSGQDHEQFF
TRBJ2-2,TRBV12-3/TRBV12-4,CASSLNRNTGELFF